This T cell receptor (beta chain) was recovered during a study of Ad26.COV2.S vaccination and SARS-CoV-2 variants. Repertoires were generated with immunoSEQ multiplex PCR, while TCRdb's copy carries only in-frame clones and drops some. The repertoire holds approximately 410,000 clones, 80% to 95% seen once, with over 1.5% in the top ten. Treatment reported: roughly 20 received Ad26.COV2.S at low or high dose, single or two shots; about 5 received placebo; per-sample allocation not given. Samples were taken on day 63 after the first vaccine or placebo injection. Trimming took off 0 bases at V and 3 bases at J, with 0 bases between the two ends. The CDR3 is made up of 12 amino acids. Germline V gives CDR1 SGHNT, CDR2 YYREEE (reference sequence).

The sequence came from a person aged 18-60 years who received the Ad26.COV2.S COVID-19 vaccine or a placebo. The sample in question was peripheral blood, obtained in a trial of Ad26.COV2.S vaccine versus placebo. The V gene is TRBV5-4, the J gene TRBJ2-2, with D hard to call. The CDR3 DNA sequence: TGTGCCAGCAGCTTGGACACCGGGGAGCTGTTTTTT. Amino acid sequence: CASSLDTGELFF.